This is a list of T cell receptor beta chains from one sample in a study of T cells after yellow fever vaccination. TCRdb ran MiXCR on the 5' RACE reads and lists one entry per CDR3 protein. The sample yields about 69,000 distinct CDR3 sequences, about 6% seen once. This specimen was CD4+ T cells sorted from PBMCs, taken about 2 weeks after the first yellow fever vaccination. The receptor source for this set is a man younger than 35 who received the YFV17D yellow fever vaccine. Both conserved end residues are part of each CDR3. A D gene is named only where the DNA matches it firmly. Part of the rows lack a size; the others show once, few, many or a class for expanded clones.

cdr3_nt cdr3_aa clone_size v_call cdr3_length d_call j_call
TGTGCCTTGACAGGGCCTGGAAACACCATATATTTT CALTGPGNTIYF many TRBV30 12 TRBD1 TRBJ1-3
TGTGCCAGCAGCGACAGGTCAGGGGCGGCTTTCTTT CASSDRSGAAFF many TRBV11-1 12 NA TRBJ1-1
TGTGCCAGCAGCTTGTTGACATCCACCGGGGAGCTGTTTTTT CASSLLTSTGELFF many TRBV5-5 14 NA TRBJ2-2
TGCGCCAGCAGCTTGGCCGGGGTAAGGGATCAGCCCCAGCATTTT CASSLAGVRDQPQHF many TRBV5-1 15 NA TRBJ1-5
TGTGCCAGCAGCCAAGACGGGGCGACCCAGTACTTC CASSQDGATQYF many TRBV4-2 12 NA TRBJ2-5
TGCAGTGCTATTCCGACTAGCGGGGGGCAAGAGACCCAGTACTTC CSAIPTSGGQETQYF many TRBV20-1 15 TRBD2 TRBJ2-5
TGCTGCTCCGCTGGGGCGGGGGCCACGAAGACCTACGAGCAGTACTTC CCSAGAGATKTYEQYF NA TRBV20-1 16 NA TRBJ2-7
TGTGCCAGCAGCTTATTGGCGGGGGGCGGGGAGACCCAGTACTTC CASSLLAGGGETQYF many TRBV7-2 15 TRBD2 TRBJ2-5
TGCAGCGTCAGGACTAGCGCAGATACGCAGTATTTT CSVRTSADTQYF many TRBV29-1 12 TRBD2 TRBJ2-3
TGTGCCAGCAGAGAGGCAGGGAAATCCTACGAGCAGTACTTC CASREAGKSYEQYF many TRBV5-4 14 NA TRBJ2-7
TGTGCCAGCAGCCCGGGGCTAGACTGCAGCACAGATACGCAGTATTTT CASSPGLDCSTDTQYF few TRBV4-2 16 NA TRBJ2-3
TGTGCCAGCAGCTTAGCCCCCAGCTCCTATAATTCACCCCTCCACTTT CASSLAPSSYNSPLHF many TRBV7-9 16 NA TRBJ1-6
TGTGCCAGCAGCTTAGGTGAACCTGAAGCTTTCTTT CASSLGEPEAFF many TRBV7-9 12 NA TRBJ1-1
TGCAGTGCTAGTCGAAATTGGGCGAGAACTGAAGCTTTCTTT CSASRNWARTEAFF many TRBV20-1 14 NA TRBJ1-1
TGTGCCACCAGCAGAGGGTTTGACAGTTTGAACACTGAAGCTTTCTTT CATSRGFDSLNTEAFF many TRBV15 16 NA TRBJ1-1
TGTGCCACCAGTGGGGCCGGTGAAGCTTTCTTT CATSGAGEAFF many TRBV24-1 11 NA TRBJ1-1
TGCAGCGCTTCCCCCGCCAGCTACAATGAGCAGTTCTTC CSASPASYNEQFF many TRBV29-1 13 NA TRBJ2-1
TGTGCCAGCAGCTTTAGTCTTAGGGAGACCCAGTACTTC CASSFSLRETQYF many TRBV5-6 13 NA TRBJ2-5
TGTGCCAGCAGCTCTTCAACAGGGAGCGAGACCCAGTACTTC CASSSSTGSETQYF many TRBV5-4 14 NA TRBJ2-5
TGTGCCAGCAGCTTAGAGGGCTGGGACTATGGCTACACCTTC CASSLEGWDYGYTF many TRBV7-2 14 NA TRBJ1-2
TGTGCCAGCAGCCAAGACAGGGGTAACTATGGCTACACCTTC CASSQDRGNYGYTF NA TRBV7-2 14 TRBD1 TRBJ1-2
TGTGCCAGCAGAGACCTAGCGGGGGTAGAGACCCAGTACTTC CASRDLAGVETQYF NA TRBV5-4 14 TRBD2 TRBJ2-5
TGTGCCAGCGGGTGGGGAGTAAGTCAGCCCCAGCATTTT CASGWGVSQPQHF many TRBV12-3/TRBV12-4 13 NA TRBJ1-5
TGTGCCAGCAGCTTGCCCCAAACTTTTGAGCAGTTCTTC CASSLPQTFEQFF NA TRBV5-4 13 NA TRBJ2-1
TGTGCCAGCAGAGAACAGGGTCCTGATGGCTACACCTTC CASREQGPDGYTF many TRBV6-1 13 NA TRBJ1-2
TGCAGCGCCGCGGCCTATATCGGGACCCAGTACTTC CSAAAYIGTQYF many TRBV29-1 12 NA TRBJ2-5
TGTGCCAGCTCTCCCTGGGGATCTCTCTACGAGCAGTACTTC CASSPWGSLYEQYF many TRBV18 14 NA TRBJ2-7
TGTGCCAGCAGCCGTGGACAGATAAATTCACCCCTCCACTTT CASSRGQINSPLHF many TRBV7-3 14 NA TRBJ1-6
TGCGCCAGCAGCCAAGGTTACGGCTCCTACGAGCAGTACTTC CASSQGYGSYEQYF many TRBV4-3 14 NA TRBJ2-7
TGTGCCAGCAGCCAAGATTGGACGGGATCGCAGTATTTT CASSQDWTGSQYF many TRBV14 13 NA TRBJ2-3
TGTGCCAGCAGTTTAGGGCCCGACAGGGGTCAGCCCCAGCATTTT CASSLGPDRGQPQHF many TRBV12-3/TRBV12-4 15 TRBD1 TRBJ1-5
TGCAGCGTTGAAGGGCCACTAACCGGGGAGCTGTTTTTT CSVEGPLTGELFF many TRBV29-1 13 NA TRBJ2-2
TGTGCCAGCAGCCAAGATGGTGTGGGCAGGGGCCCAGATACGCAGTATTTT CASSQDGVGRGPDTQYF many TRBV4-2 17 NA TRBJ2-3
TGCGCCAGCAGCCAAGCGAACCACATTGTGAACACCGGGGAGCTGTTTTTT CASSQANHIVNTGELFF many TRBV4-1 17 NA TRBJ2-2
TGTGCCAGCAGCTTGGGCGATAACTATGGCTACACCTTC CASSLGDNYGYTF many TRBV5-5 13 NA TRBJ1-2
TGTGCCAGCAGCCTAACGGCGGGGGCGTACAATGAGCAGTTCTTC CASSLTAGAYNEQFF many TRBV11-3 15 NA TRBJ2-1
TGCGCCAGCAGCCAAGCCCACAGACAGGAGACCCAGTACTTC CASSQAHRQETQYF many TRBV4-3 14 NA TRBJ2-5
TGTGCCAGCAGCTTCTATGAGGGCAATCAGCCCCAGCATTTT CASSFYEGNQPQHF NA TRBV7-2 14 NA TRBJ1-5
TGTGCCAGCAGTTTAGGGGCTTCACCCCTCCACTTT CASSLGASPLHF many TRBV12-3/TRBV12-4 12 NA TRBJ1-6
TGTGCCAGCAGCCAAGATCTAACAGGTAGTGCTAGCAATCAGCCCCAGCATTTT CASSQDLTGSASNQPQHF many TRBV4-2 18 NA TRBJ1-5
TGTGCCACCAGTGAACCCAGTCGGCGAGAGACCCAGTACTTC CATSEPSRRETQYF NA TRBV24-1 14 NA TRBJ2-5
TGTGCCATCAGTGGACAGGGGAATTTCAATGAGCAGTTCTTC CAISGQGNFNEQFF many TRBV10-3 14 TRBD1 TRBJ2-1
TGCGCCAGCAGCCGCACGGGACAGGGAGGTGAAAAACTGTTTTTT CASSRTGQGGEKLFF NA TRBV4-3 15 TRBD1 TRBJ1-4
TGTGCCAGCAGCCTTCGGGCGAACACTGAAGCTTTCTTT CASSLRANTEAFF many TRBV7-3 13 NA TRBJ1-1
TGTGCCAGCAGCGCCAGCGGGGGGCTAGCCAAAAACATTCAGTACTTC CASSASGGLAKNIQYF many TRBV7-9 16 TRBD2 TRBJ2-4
TGCAGTGCTGCGGGGGCTGCGGTCGGTGAGCAGTTCTTC CSAAGAAVGEQFF many TRBV20-1 13 NA TRBJ2-1
TGTGCCAGCAGTTACGAGGATGAGCAGTTCTTC CASSYEDEQFF many TRBV6-5 11 NA TRBJ2-1
TGTGCCATCAGCTCGGGACCTACCTCTGGAAACACCATATATTTT CAISSGPTSGNTIYF many TRBV10-3 15 NA TRBJ1-3
TGTGCCAGCAGCCGGCTAAGGAACACTGAAGCTTTCTTT CASSRLRNTEAFF many TRBV7-3 13 NA TRBJ1-1
TGTGCCAGCACCCCCCCGGGGCCCCGGGAGCAGTTCTTC CASTPPGPREQFF many TRBV5-6 13 NA TRBJ2-1